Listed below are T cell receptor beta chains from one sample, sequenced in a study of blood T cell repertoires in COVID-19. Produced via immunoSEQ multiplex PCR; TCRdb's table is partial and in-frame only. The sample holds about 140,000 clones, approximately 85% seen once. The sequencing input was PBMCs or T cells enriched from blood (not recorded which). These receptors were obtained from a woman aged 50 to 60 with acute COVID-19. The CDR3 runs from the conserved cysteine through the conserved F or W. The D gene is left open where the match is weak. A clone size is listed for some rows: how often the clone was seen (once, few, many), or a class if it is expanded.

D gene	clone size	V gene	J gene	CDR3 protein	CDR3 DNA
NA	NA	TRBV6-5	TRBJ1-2	CASRVTANYGYTF	TGTGCCAGCAGAGTTACAGCTAACTATGGCTACACCTTC
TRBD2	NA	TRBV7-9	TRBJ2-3	CASSRLADFGDTQYF	TGTGCCAGCAGCCGACTAGCGGACTTCGGGGATACGCAGTATTTT
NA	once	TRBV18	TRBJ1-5	CASSPQPPTGNNQPQHF	TGTGCCAGCTCACCGCAGCCCCCGACAGGCAACAATCAGCCCCAGCATTTT
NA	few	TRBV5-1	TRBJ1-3	CASSSSVTGNTIYF	TGCGCCAGCAGCTCTTCGGTGACTGGAAACACCATATATTTT
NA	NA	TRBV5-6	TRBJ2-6	CASSLAKAAPSGANVLTF	TGTGCCAGCAGCTTGGCCAAAGCGGCCCCCTCTGGGGCCAACGTCCTGACTTTC
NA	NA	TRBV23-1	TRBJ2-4	CASSQSRRLGTDKNIQYF	TGCGCCAGCAGTCAATCCCGTCGACTTGGCACGGACAAAAACATTCAGTACTTC
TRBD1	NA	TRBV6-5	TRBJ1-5	CASSSRGGRQPQHF	TGTGCCAGCAGTAGCCGAGGGGGCAGGCAGCCCCAGCATTTT
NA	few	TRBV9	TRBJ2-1	CASSPQARNEQFF	TGTGCCAGCAGCCCCCAGGCCCGCAATGAGCAGTTCTTC
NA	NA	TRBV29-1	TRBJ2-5	CSVLGNTDETQYF	TGCAGCGTGCTCGGGAACACGGACGAGACCCAGTACTTC
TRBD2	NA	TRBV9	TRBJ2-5	CASTPGLAGSETQYF	TGTGCCAGCACTCCGGGACTAGCGGGGTCAGAGACCCAGTACTTC
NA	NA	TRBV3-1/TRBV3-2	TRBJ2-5	CASSQEGSTKETQYF	TGTGCCAGCAGCCAAGAAGGTTCGACAAAAGAGACCCAGTACTTC